Each of the 9 T cell receptor beta chains below was sequenced from the same sample in a study of control samples from healthy donors and cancer patients. Here immunoSEQ multiplex PCR was the method, and the copy in TCRdb shows in-frame clones only, minus some. This sample has 160,000 or so clones, with 90% to 95% found just once. Sequencing was performed on PBMCs. These receptor sequences come from a man aged 60 to 69 with colorectal cancer.

This clone was seen just once. The CDR3 sequence: CASKTGPKDGYTF. CDR3 bases: TGTGCCAGCAAGACGGGACCCAAGGACGGCTACACCTTC. The rearrangement joins TRBV5-4 to TRBJ1-2; weak D call: TRBD1 (5 bases). The V gene lost 6 bases and the J gene lost 8 bases, with 17 bases spanning the gap. Germline assignment: CDR1 SGHNT and CDR2 YYREEE (reference sequence). CDR3 size: 13 residues.

The chain couples TRBV5-1 to TRBJ1-2; TRBD1 matches at 8 bases. The germline CDR1 and CDR2 sequences are SGHRS and YFSETQ. Losses at the gene ends were 5 bases for V and 4 bases for J; bases not matched to a gene: 7. This CDR3 region has 14 residues. In DNA, the CDR3 is TGCGCCAGCAGTTGGACAGGGTCGGGCTATGGCTACACCTTC. Amino acid sequence: CASSWTGSGYGYTF.

This clone was picked up one time. The chain employs TRBV9 and TRBJ2-3; 10 nucleotides align to TRBD1. Germline trimming cut 2 bases from V and 4 bases from J; bases unmatched to any gene: 1. Germline V gives CDR1 SGDLS, CDR2 YYNGEE. This CDR3 has 14 amino acids. For the CDR3, the DNA is TGTGCCAGCAGCGTCGGACAGGGGGCAGATACGCAGTATTTT. This encodes CASSVGQGADTQYF.

The chain combines TRBV7-9 with TRBJ2-1; 16 bases line up with TRBD2. The V gene end was trimmed by 5 bases and the J gene end by 5 bases; junction bases not matched to a gene: 9. The CDR3 contains 18 residues. The germline gives CDR1 SEHNR, CDR2 FQNEAQ (reference sequence). DNA of the CDR3: TGTGCCAGCAGCCCCAGAGGGACTAGCGGGGGGGGTAACAATGAGCAGTTCTTC. Residues: CASSPRGTSGGGNNEQFF.

This chain links TRBV19 with TRBJ1-4, with D unclear. The germline gives CDR1 LNHDA, CDR2 SQIVND (reference sequence). Trimming left V 3 bases short and J 0 bases short, with 14 bases between. There are 17 residues in the CDR3. This CDR3 reads CASSIIGGRTTNEKLFF. DNA of the CDR3: TGTGCCAGTAGTATCATAGGCGGCAGGACAACTAATGAAAAACTGTTTTTT.

This chain uses TRBV6-1 with TRBJ2-7; the D gene is possibly TRBD1 (5 bases). Germline V gene data show CDR1 as MNHNS and CDR2 as SASEGT. The CDR3 loop spans 17 amino acids. The V gene lost 3 bases and the J gene lost 5 bases, with 23 bases spanning the gap. CDR3 protein: CASSDHDRSIARNEQYF. DNA for the CDR3: TGTGCCAGCAGTGACCACGACAGATCGATCGCACGGAACGAGCAGTACTTC.

This clone was detected a few times. The chain combines TRBV7-8 with TRBJ1-4; TRBD1 matches at 9 bases. The CDR3 length is 16 residues. Germline lookup yields CDR1 SGHVS and CDR2 FQNEAQ. With 3 bases clipped from V and 2 bases from J, the junction kept 4 bases outside the gene matches. The CDR3 reads CASSFTTGGTNEKLFF. The CDR3 DNA sequence: TGTGCCAGCAGCTTTACTACAGGGGGCACTAATGAAAAACTGTTTTTT.

The V call is TRBV27, the J call TRBJ2-3; TRBD2 matches 12 bases. This CDR3 has 15 residues. Germline CDR1 is MNHEY and CDR2 is SMNVEV (reference sequence). V lost 2 bases and J lost 5; bases outside the gene matches: 2. The CDR3 here is CASSLLAGGGDTQYF. In DNA, the CDR3 is TGTGCCAGCAGTTTACTAGCGGGGGGGGGAGATACGCAGTATTTT.

The chain uses TRBV10-3 and TRBJ2-7, with D tentatively TRBD1 or TRBD2 (5 bases each). CDR1 and CDR2 from the germline V gene are ENHRY and SYGVKD. This CDR3 has 15 amino acids. Between the trimmed V and J ends, which lost 4 bases and 0 bases, there was a span of 13 bases. The CDR3 sequence: CAISGGASDSYEQYF. CDR3 nucleotides: TGTGCCATCAGTGGAGGGGCCTCCGACTCCTACGAGCAGTACTTC.